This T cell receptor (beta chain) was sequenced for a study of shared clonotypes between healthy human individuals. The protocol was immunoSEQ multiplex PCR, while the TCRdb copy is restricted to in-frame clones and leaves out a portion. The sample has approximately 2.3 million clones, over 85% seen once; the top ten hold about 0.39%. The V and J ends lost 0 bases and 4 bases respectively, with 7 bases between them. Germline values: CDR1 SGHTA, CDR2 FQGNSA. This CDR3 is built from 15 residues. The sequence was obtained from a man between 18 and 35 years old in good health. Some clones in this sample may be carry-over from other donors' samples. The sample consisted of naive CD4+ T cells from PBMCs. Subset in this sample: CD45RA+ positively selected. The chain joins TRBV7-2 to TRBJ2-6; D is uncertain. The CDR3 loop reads CASSLAAGGANVLTF. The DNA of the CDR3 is TGTGCCAGCAGCTTAGCGGCCGGCGGGGCCAACGTCCTGACTTTC.